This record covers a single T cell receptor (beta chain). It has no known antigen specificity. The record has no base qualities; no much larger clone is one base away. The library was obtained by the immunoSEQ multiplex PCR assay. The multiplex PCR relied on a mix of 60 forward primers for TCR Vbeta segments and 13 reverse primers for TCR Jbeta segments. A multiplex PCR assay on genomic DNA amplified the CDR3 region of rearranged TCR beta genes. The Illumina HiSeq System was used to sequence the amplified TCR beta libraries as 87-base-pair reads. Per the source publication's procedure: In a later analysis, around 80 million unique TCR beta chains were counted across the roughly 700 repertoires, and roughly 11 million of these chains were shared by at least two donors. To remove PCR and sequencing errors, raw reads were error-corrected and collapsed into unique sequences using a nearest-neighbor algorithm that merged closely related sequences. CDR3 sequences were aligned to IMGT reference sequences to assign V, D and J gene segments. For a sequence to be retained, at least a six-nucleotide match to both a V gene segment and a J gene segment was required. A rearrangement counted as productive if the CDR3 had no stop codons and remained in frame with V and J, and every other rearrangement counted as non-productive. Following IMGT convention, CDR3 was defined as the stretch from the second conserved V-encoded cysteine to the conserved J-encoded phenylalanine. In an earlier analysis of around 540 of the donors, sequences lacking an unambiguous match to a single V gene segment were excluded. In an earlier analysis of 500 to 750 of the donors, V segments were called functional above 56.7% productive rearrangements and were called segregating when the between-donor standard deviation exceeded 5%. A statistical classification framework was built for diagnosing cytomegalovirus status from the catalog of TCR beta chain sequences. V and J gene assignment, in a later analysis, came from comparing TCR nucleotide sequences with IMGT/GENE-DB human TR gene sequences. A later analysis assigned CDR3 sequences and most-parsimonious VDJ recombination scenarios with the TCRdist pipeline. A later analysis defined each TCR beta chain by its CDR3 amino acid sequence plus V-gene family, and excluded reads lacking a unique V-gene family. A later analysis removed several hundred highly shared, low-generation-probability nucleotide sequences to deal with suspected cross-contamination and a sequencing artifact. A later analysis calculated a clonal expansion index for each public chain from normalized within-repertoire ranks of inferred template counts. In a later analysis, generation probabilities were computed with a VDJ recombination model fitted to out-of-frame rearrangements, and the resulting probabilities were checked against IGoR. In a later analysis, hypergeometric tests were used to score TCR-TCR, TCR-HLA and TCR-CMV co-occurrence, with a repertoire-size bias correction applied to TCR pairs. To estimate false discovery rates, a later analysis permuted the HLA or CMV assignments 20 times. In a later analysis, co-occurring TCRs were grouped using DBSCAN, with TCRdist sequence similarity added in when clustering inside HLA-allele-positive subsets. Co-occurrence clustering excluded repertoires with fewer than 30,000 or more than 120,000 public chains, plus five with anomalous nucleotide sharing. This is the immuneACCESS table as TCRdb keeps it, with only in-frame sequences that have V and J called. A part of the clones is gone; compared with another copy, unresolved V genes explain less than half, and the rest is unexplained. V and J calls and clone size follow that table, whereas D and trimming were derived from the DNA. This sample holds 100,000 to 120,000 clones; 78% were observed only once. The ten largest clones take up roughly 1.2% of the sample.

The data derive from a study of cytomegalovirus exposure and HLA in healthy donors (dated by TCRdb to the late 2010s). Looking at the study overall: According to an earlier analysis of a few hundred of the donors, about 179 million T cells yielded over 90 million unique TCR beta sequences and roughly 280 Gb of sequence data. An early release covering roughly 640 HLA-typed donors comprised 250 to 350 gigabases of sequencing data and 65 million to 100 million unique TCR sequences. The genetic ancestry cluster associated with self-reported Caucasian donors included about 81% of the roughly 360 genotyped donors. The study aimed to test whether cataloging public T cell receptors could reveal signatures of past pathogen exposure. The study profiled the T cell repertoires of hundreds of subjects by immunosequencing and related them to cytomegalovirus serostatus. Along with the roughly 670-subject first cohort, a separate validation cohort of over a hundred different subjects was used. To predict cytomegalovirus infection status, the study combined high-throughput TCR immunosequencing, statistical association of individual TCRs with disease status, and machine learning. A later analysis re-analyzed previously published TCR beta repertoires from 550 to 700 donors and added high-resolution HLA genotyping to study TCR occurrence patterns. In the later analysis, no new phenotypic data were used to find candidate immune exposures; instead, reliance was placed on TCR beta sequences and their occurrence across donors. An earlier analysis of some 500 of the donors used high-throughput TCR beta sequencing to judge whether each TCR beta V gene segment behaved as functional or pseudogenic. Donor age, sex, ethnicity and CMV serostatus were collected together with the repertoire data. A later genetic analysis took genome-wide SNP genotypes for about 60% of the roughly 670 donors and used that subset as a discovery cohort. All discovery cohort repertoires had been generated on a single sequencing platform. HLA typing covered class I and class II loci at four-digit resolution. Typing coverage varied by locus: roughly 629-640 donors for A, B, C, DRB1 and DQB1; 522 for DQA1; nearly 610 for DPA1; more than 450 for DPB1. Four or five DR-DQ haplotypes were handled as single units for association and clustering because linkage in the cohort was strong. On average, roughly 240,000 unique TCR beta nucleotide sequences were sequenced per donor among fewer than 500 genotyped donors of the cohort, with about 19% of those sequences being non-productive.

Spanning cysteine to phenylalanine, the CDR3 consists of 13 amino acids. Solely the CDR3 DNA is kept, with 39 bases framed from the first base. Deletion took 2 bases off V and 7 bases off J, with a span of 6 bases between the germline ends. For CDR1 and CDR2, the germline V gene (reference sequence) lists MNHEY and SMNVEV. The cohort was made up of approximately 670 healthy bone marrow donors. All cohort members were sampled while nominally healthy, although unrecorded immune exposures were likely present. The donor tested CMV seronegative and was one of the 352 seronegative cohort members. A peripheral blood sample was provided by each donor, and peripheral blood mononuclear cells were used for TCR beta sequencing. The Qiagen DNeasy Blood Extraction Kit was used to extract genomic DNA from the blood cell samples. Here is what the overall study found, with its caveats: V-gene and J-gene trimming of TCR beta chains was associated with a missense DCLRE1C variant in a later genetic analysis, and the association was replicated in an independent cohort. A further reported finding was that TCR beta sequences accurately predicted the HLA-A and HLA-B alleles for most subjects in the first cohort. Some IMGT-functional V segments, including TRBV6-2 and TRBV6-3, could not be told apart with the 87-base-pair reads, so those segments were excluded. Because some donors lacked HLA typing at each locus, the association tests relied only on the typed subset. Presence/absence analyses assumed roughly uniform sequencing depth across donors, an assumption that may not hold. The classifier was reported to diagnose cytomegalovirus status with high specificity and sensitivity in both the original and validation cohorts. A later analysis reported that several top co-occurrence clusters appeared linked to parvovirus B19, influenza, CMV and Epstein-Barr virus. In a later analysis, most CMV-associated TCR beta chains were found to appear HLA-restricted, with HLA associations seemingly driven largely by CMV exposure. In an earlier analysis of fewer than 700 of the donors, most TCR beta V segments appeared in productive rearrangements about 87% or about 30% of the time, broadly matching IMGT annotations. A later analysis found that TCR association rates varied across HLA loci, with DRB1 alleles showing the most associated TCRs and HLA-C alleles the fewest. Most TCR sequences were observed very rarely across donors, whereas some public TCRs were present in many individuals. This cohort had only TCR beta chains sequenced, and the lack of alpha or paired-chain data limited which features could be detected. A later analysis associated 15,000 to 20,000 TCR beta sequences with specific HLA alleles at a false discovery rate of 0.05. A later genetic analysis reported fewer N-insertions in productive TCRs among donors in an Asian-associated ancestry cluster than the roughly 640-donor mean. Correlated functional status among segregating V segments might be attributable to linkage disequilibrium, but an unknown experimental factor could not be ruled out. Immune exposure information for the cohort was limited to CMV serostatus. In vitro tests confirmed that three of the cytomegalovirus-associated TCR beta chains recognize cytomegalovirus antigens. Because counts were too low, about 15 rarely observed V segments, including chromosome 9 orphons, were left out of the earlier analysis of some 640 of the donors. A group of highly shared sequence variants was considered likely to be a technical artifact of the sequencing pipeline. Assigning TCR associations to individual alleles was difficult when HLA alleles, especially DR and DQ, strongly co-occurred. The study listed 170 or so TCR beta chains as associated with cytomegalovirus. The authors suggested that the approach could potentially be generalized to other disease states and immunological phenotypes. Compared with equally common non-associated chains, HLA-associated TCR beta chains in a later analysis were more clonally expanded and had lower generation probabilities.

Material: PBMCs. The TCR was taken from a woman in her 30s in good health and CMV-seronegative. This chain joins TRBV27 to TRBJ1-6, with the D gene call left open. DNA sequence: TGTGCCAGCAGTTTAGCGGGGAATTCACCCCTCCACTTT. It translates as CASSLAGNSPLHF.